This TCR beta chain is from a study of T cells after yellow fever vaccination. Regarding the study as a whole: Abundant contaminating clonotypes from the bulk population could appear in FACS-sorted repertoires.

TCRdb analysed the 5' RACE reads with MiXCR anew, one entry per CDR3 protein. The sample includes about 500,000 distinct CDR3 sequences, about a sixth of them seen just once. This clonotype showed up just a few times. What it recognizes is unknown. The V gene lost 5 bases and the J gene lost 7 bases, with 15 bases spanning the gap. CDR1 is SGHRS, CDR2 YFSETQ, per germline. The CDR3 extends over 14 amino acids. Sample: PBMCs, taken 4 to 6 days after the first yellow fever vaccination. The sequence was obtained from a man in his late teens or twenties who received the YFV17D yellow fever vaccine. The rearrangement joins TRBV5-1 to TRBJ2-2; D uncertain. The CDR3 is CASRDSLLVGELFF. The CDR3 nucleotides read TGCGCCAGCAGAGACTCCTTATTGGTCGGGGAGCTGTTTTTT.